This T cell receptor (beta chain) is drawn from a study of shared clonotypes between healthy human individuals. Study summary: Sampling drew on donors who were two women and three men aged 18 to 49.

Nashville, Tennessee was home to all donors, who were Caucasian adults. For unsorted samples, genomic DNA was extracted from tens of millions of PBMCs. Repertoires were generated with immunoSEQ multiplex PCR, while TCRdb's copy carries only in-frame clones and drops some. Seen here are about half a million clones, around 85% observed once, and the top ten hold about 13%. The junction had 3 bases not matched to a gene; V was cut back by 6 bases and J by 5 bases. Per germline, CDR1 SNHLY and CDR2 FYNNEI. The CDR3 is made up of 12 amino acids. The sequence came from a woman in her thirties or forties in good health. Some clones in this sample may be carry-over from other donors' samples. The genes are TRBV2 and TRBJ1-2; 7 bases are shared with TRBD1. Material: PBMCs. CDR3 protein: CASSRDSYGYTF. CDR3 nucleotides: TGTGCCAGCAGCCGGGACAGTTATGGCTACACCTTC.